The entry below gives a single T cell receptor beta chain sequence along with its context. Its antigen remains unidentified. MiXCR, run by TCRdb on the 5' RACE reads, gives a single entry per CDR3 protein. The sample holds about 420,000 distinct CDR3 sequences; about a fifth are singletons and the top ten take around 16%. These data are taken from a study of CD8 T cells in ankylosing spondylitis. Trimming took off 2 bases at V and 6 bases at J, with 8 bases between the two ends. From germline, CDR1 is SEHNR and CDR2 FQNEAQ (reference sequence). This CDR3 region has 13 residues. Study-wide results and limits: Blood from ankylosing spondylitis patients appeared to carry a characteristic roughly 8-variant TCR beta motif.

The sequenced sample consisted of blood, either unsorted or a sorted T cell fraction (not recorded which). The sequence derives from a male donor with ankylosing spondylitis. V is TRBV7-9 and J is TRBJ2-1; D unclear. The DNA of the CDR3 is TGTGCCAGCAGCTTACTGGGCTTCAATGAGCAGTTCTTC. Its protein product is CASSLLGFNEQFF.